Described below is a single T cell receptor (beta chain) sequence and its context. Its specificity is unknown. The protocol was immunoSEQ multiplex PCR, while the TCRdb copy is restricted to in-frame clones and leaves out a portion. Counted here are about 2.3 million clones, 92% occurring once; the ten biggest clones make up 0.37%. This specimen comes from a study of shared clonotypes between healthy human individuals. Points from the study as a whole: Clonotype sharing across four donors was observed for roughly 5% of naive CD4 clonotypes. Measured sharing among donors was expected to vary with sequencing depth.

Sequenced sample: naive CD4+ T cells from PBMCs. The sample's subset: CD45RA+ positively selected. This receptor was taken from a man aged 18 to 29 in good health. Some clones in this sample may be carry-over from other donors' samples.

CDR3 in DNA: TGTGCCAGCAGTCGGACAGCCTATAATCAGCCCCAGCATTTT. It is translated as CASSRTAYNQPQHF. This chain uses TRBV6-5 with TRBJ1-5, with D perhaps TRBD1 (6 bases). The germline V gene encodes CDR1 MNHEY and CDR2 SVGAGI. This CDR3 contains 14 residues. V gave up 5 bases and J gave up 4 bases, with 12 bases separating them.